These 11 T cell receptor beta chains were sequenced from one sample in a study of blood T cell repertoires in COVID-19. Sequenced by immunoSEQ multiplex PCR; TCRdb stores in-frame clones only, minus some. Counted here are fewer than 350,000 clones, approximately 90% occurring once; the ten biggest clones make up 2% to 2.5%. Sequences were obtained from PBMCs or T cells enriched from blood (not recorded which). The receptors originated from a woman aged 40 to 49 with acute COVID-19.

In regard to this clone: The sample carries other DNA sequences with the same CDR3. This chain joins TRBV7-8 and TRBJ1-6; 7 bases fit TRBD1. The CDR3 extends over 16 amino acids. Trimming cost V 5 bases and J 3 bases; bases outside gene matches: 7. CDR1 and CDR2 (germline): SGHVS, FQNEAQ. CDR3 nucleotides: TGTGCCAGCAGCCCGAGAGGACAGGACTATAATTCACCCCTCCACTTT. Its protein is CASSPRGQDYNSPLHF.

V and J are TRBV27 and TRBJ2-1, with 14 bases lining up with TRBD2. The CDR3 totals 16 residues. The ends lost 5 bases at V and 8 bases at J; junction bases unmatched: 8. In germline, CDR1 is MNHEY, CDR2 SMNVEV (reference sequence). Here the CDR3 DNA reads TGTGCCAGCAGTCCTAGACTAGCGGGAGGGCGACATGAGCAGTTCTTC. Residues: CASSPRLAGGRHEQFF.

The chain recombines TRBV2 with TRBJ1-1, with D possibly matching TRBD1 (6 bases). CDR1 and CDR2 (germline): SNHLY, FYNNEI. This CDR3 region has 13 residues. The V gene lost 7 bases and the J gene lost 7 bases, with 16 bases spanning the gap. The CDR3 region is CASNQQGGYEAFF. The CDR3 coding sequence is TGTGCCAGCAACCAACAGGGCGGGTATGAAGCTTTCTTT.

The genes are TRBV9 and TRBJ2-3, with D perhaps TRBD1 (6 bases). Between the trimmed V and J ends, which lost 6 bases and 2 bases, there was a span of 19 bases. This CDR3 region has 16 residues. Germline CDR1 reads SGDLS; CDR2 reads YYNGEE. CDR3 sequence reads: CASTSGTRTFTDTQYF. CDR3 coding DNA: TGTGCCAGCACCTCCGGGACAAGAACTTTCACAGATACGCAGTATTTT.

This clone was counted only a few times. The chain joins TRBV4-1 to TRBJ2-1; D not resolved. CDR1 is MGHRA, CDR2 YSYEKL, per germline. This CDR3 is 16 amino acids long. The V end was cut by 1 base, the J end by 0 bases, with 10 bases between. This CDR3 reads CASSQVDIVSYNEQFF. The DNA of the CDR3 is TGCGCCAGCAGCCAAGTCGACATTGTCTCCTACAATGAGCAGTTCTTC.

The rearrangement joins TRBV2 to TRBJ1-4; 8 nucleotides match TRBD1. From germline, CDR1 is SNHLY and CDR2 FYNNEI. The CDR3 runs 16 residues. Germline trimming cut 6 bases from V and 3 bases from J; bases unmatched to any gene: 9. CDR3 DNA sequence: TGTGCCAGCAGGCCCGACAGGGGTCGGGCTAATGAAAAACTGTTTTTT. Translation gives CASRPDRGRANEKLFF.

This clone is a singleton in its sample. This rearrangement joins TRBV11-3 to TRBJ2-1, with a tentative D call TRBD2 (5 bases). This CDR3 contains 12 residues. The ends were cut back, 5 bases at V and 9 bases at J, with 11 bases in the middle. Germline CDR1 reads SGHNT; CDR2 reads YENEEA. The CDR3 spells CASSQDFGEQFF. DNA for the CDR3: TGTGCCAGCAGCCAGGACTTTGGTGAGCAGTTCTTC.

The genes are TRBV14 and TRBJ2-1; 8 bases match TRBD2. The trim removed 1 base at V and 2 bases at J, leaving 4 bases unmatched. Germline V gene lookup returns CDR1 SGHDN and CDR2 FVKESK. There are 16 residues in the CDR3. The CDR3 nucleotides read TGTGCCAGCAGCCAAGGAACGGGACTAGCCTACAATGAGCAGTTCTTC. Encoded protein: CASSQGTGLAYNEQFF.

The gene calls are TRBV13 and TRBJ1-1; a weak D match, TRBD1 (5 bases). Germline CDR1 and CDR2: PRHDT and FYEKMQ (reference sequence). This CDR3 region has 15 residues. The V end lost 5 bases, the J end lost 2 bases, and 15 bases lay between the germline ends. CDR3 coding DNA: TGTGCCAGCAGCCCCCGGGGGGACGGCAACACTGAAGCTTTCTTT. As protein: CASSPRGDGNTEAFF.

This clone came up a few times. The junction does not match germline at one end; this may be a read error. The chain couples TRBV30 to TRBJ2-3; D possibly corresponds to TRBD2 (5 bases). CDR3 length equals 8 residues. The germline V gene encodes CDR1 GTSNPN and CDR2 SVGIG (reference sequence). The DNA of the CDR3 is TGTGCCTGGAGGGAGCTAGCTTTT. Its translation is CAWRELAF.

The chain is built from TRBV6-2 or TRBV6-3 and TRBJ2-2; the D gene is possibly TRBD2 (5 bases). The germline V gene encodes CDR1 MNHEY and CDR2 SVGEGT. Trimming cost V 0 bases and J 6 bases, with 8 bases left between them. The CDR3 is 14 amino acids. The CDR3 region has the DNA TGTGCCAGCAGTTACTCATACGGGGCCGGGGAGCTGTTTTTT. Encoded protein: CASSYSYGAGELFF.